This T cell receptor (beta chain) was observed in a study of beta chain features in type 1 diabetes. Study observations and caveats: Unsettled here was the matter of whether HLA type influences TCRB rearrangement. Type 1 diabetes patients showed a moderate but significant shortening of TCRB CDR3s in all four CD4+ subsets. In type 1 diabetes patients, VDJ junctions had fewer insertions; deletions at these junctions were more frequent. A closer apparent resemblance between naive, central memory and Treg TCRB repertoires was seen in patients than in healthy donors.

Per the germline V gene, CDR1 is MNHEY and CDR2 is SVGAGI. V lost 6 bases and J 6 bases, leaving 12 bases between the germline ends. This CDR3 region has 13 residues. Of the isolated RNA, all was reverse transcribed, and so the sequenced material was expressed TCRB transcripts. Data came from immunoSEQ multiplex PCR; TCRdb stores just in-frame clones and leaves some out. Of 600,000 to 700,000 clones in the sample, 12% were seen once. Comment on this clone: Its antigen is currently unknown.

The TCR originated in a man aged 25 to 40 with type 1 diabetes. The source material was naive CD4+ T cells from blood. The V gene is TRBV6-5, the J gene TRBJ2-1; D may be TRBD1 (6 bases). The CDR3 bases are TGTGCCAGCAGGAATAGGGGGAGCAATGAGCAGTTCTTC. Amino acid sequence: CASRNRGSNEQFF.